This TCR beta chain comes out of a study of PD-1 blockade in classical Hodgkin lymphoma. This clone has more than one count but fewer than ten. With no exception, relapse followed autologous stem cell transplantation in all patients, and brentuximab vedotin exposure varied. Trimming stripped 5 bases from V and 4 bases from J, with 9 bases between. CDR3 length equals 13 residues. Germline CDR1 and CDR2: SGHTA and FQGNSA. Profiled with immunoSEQ multiplex PCR; TCRdb holds only in-frame clones, not every one. The sample lists fewer than 30,000 clones, about 81% occurring once. This receptor was taken from a human donor with classical Hodgkin lymphoma. The J gene is TRBJ1-5, the V gene TRBV7-2; D is possibly TRBD1 (5 bases). The input for sequencing was peripheral blood mononuclear cells (PBMCs), taken before the second cycle of nivolumab. The CDR3 DNA reads as TGTGCCAGCAGCCCACAGGAAAATCAGCCCCAGCATTTT. This sequence encodes CASSPQENQPQHF.